This entry lists 15 T cell receptor beta chains sequenced from one sample in a study of T-cell memory formation after mild COVID-19. TCRdb called the 5' RACE reads again in MiXCR, with one record for every CDR3 protein. The sample contains around 500,000 distinct CDR3 sequences, around a sixth of which appear only once. The material sequenced was PBMCs or a T cell subset sorted from them (not recorded which). These receptors all come from an adult woman who had mild COVID-19 (a few samples of this study predate the infection). Cell type and time point are not known.

The chain joins TRBV5-4 to TRBJ2-1; perhaps D is TRBD1 or TRBD2 (5 bases each). The CDR3 length is 16 residues. Per the germline V gene, CDR1 is SGHNT and CDR2 is YYREEE (reference sequence). V lost 4 bases, J lost 2 bases, and 16 bases lay in between. The CDR3 DNA reads TGTGCCAGCAGCGCTTATTCGGGACCGACCTACAATGAGCAGTTCTTC. It translates to CASSAYSGPTYNEQFF.

Concerning this clonotype: The junction departs from germline at one end; a sequencing error may be responsible. The V gene is TRBV7-7, the J gene TRBJ1-5; the D is unclear. Germline CDR1 SSHAT, CDR2 FNYEAQ (reference sequence). This CDR3 is 15 amino acids long. The CDR3 nucleotides read TGTGCTAGCAGGCGTCGGATAAGGGAGAATCAGCCCCAGCATTTT. It codes for CASRRRIRENQPQHF.

The gene calls are TRBV7-8 and TRBJ2-3, with D maybe TRBD2 (5 bases). This CDR3 has 14 amino acids. V lost 3 bases and J lost 6, with 13 bases in between. The germline V gene has CDR1 SGHVS and CDR2 FQNEAQ. The CDR3 sequence is CASSFGVLRDTQYF. The DNA of the CDR3 is TGTGCCAGCAGCTTCGGGGTACTCCGGGATACGCAGTATTTT.

This rearrangement joins TRBV24-1 to TRBJ2-1, with TRBD1 matching 8 bases. V trimming: 4 bases; J trimming: 9 bases; junction bases outside the gene matches: 13. This CDR3 is built from 16 residues. CDR1 and CDR2 (germline): KGHDR, SFDVKD. The CDR3 loop reads CATSDTAEDRVSEQFF. The CDR3 DNA reads TGTGCCACCAGTGACACCGCTGAGGACAGGGTCAGTGAGCAGTTCTTC.

The gene calls are TRBV5-1 and TRBJ2-7; 7 bases fit TRBD2. The CDR3 loop spans 15 amino acids. Germline V gene lookup returns CDR1 SGHRS and CDR2 YFSETQ. V trimming: 3 bases; J trimming: 5 bases; junction bases outside the gene matches: 11. The CDR3 DNA follows: TGCGCCAGCAGCTCTGGGACTACCCTGTCGAACGAGCAGTACTTC. As protein: CASSSGTTLSNEQYF.

V and J are TRBV12-5 and TRBJ2-1; D is unclear. The CDR3 sequence is 17 residues long. Germline V gives CDR1 LGHNT, CDR2 FRNRAP. With 5 bases removed from V and 0 bases from J, the gap between germline ends came to 17 bases. The CDR3 bases are TGTGCTAGTGGTATAACATCGGGTGCTAGCTCCTACAATGAGCAGTTCTTC. Its protein product is CASGITSGASSYNEQFF. Full variable domain (missing parts from reference TRBV12-5 and TRBJ2-1): DARVTQTPRHKVTEMGQEVTMRCQPILGHNTVFWYRQTMMQGLELLAYFRNRAPLDDSGMPKDRFSAEMPDATLATLKIQPSEPRDSAVYFCASGITSGASSYNEQFFGPGTRLTVL.

The chain combines TRBV29-1 with TRBJ2-2; perhaps TRBD1 as D (6 bases). The CDR3 is 16 amino acids. Germline V gene lookup returns CDR1 SQVTM and CDR2 ANQGSEA. CDR3 sequence: CGSMEDRNYNTGELFF. The CDR3 DNA follows: TGCGGGTCCATGGAAGACAGGAACTATAACACCGGGGAGCTGTTTTTT.

The rearrangement joins TRBV6-6 to TRBJ2-2; possible D gene TRBD1, 6 bases. There are 14 residues in the CDR3. Germline V gives CDR1 MNHNY, CDR2 SVGAGI (reference sequence). V dropped 10 bases and J dropped 1 base, with 13 bases sitting between them. CDR3 in amino acids: CATTGRLNTGELFF. As DNA, the CDR3 is TGTGCCACCACAGGGCGCCTGAACACCGGGGAGCTGTTTTTT.

This sequence joins TRBV24-1 and TRBJ2-1, with 8 bases matching TRBD2. The V segment lost 8 bases and the J segment 9 bases; nucleotides outside the gene matches: 11. There are 14 residues in the CDR3. CDR1 is KGHDR, CDR2 SFDVKD, per germline. CDR3 region: CATTGSGTTGEQFF. In DNA, the CDR3 is TGTGCCACCACGGGTAGCGGGACGACAGGTGAGCAGTTCTTC.

CDR3 DNA: TGTGCCAGCAGCGTAGCGGACAGGCAAGAGACCCAGTACTTC. Translated: CASSVADRQETQYF. The chain carries TRBV9 and TRBJ2-5; 7 bases are shared with TRBD1. The CDR3 is made up of 14 amino acids. V shed 0 bases and J 2 bases; nucleotides not matched to a gene: 1. CDR1 and CDR2 (germline): SGDLS, YYNGEE.

The chain carries TRBV19 and TRBJ2-1; 8 bases match TRBD1. Germline assignment: CDR1 LNHDA and CDR2 SQIVND (reference sequence). This CDR3 has 14 residues. V was pared by 8 bases and J by 5 bases, with 8 bases of the junction left unmatched. CDR3 residues: CASSTGVWDNEQFF. In DNA, the CDR3 is TGTGCCAGTTCGACAGGGGTCTGGGACAATGAGCAGTTCTTC.

J is TRBJ2-7 and V is TRBV7-9; 10 bases are a match to TRBD1. CDR3 length: 14 residues. With 7 bases clipped from V and 4 bases from J, the junction kept 7 bases outside the gene matches. Germline CDR1 reads SEHNR; CDR2 reads FQNEAQ (reference sequence). The CDR3 region is CASNQGQGQYEQYF. In DNA, the CDR3 is TGTGCCAGCAACCAGGGACAGGGGCAATACGAGCAGTACTTC.

In this sample, this clonotype turned up a few times. The chain links TRBV20-1 to TRBJ1-1; D unclear. Germline V CDR1 and CDR2: DFQATT, SNEGSKA (reference sequence). Deletions cut 6 bases from V and 4 bases from J, with 9 bases between. The CDR3 consists of 11 residues. CDR3 sequence reads: CSAPVGTEAFF. The CDR3 DNA sequence: TGCAGTGCCCCCGTAGGCACTGAAGCTTTCTTT.

This sequence joins TRBV10-3 and TRBJ2-1, with TRBD2 as a possible D gene (6 bases). V lost 5 bases, J lost 7 bases, and 21 bases lay in between. This CDR3 spans 16 amino acids. The germline V gene has CDR1 ENHRY and CDR2 SYGVKD. This CDR3 is CAISPLGPGGGNEQFF. The CDR3 region has the DNA TGTGCCATCAGTCCACTCGGGCCCGGTGGAGGGAATGAGCAGTTCTTC.

The CDR3 spells CASREGANQPQHF. In DNA form, the CDR3 reads TGTGCCAGCAGAGAGGGGGCGAATCAGCCCCAGCATTTT. The rearrangement joins TRBV2 to TRBJ1-5; 7 bases map to TRBD1. The CDR3 has 13 amino acids. Per the germline V gene, CDR1 is SNHLY and CDR2 is FYNNEI. Trimming at V came to 6 bases and at J to 4 bases, leaving 3 bases not matched to a gene.